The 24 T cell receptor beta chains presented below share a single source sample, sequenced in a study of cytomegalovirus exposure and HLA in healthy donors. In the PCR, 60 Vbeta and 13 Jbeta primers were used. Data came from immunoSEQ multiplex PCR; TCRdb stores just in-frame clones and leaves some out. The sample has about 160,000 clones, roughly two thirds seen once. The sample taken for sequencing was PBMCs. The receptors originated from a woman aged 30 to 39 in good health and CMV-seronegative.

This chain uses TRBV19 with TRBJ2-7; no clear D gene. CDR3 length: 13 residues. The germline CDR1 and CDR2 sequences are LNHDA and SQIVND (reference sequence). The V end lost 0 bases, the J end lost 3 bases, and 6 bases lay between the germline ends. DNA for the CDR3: TGTGCCAGTAGTATAGATCTGAGCTACGAGCAGTACTTC. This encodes CASSIDLSYEQYF.

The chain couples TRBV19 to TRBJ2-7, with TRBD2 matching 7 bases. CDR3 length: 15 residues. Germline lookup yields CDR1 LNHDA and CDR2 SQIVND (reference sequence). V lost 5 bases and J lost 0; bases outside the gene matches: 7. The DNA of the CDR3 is TGTGCCAGTAGTGTCGGGGGGACTGGCTCCTACGAGCAGTACTTC. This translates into CASSVGGTGSYEQYF.

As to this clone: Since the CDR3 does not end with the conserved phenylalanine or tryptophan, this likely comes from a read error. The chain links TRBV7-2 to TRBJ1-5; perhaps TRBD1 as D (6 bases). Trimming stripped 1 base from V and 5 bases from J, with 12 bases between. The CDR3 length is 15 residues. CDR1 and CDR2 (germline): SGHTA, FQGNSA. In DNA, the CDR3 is TGTGCCAGCAGCTTAGGTCAGGGGAAAGATCAGCCCCAGCATCTT. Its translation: CASSLGQGKDQPQHL.

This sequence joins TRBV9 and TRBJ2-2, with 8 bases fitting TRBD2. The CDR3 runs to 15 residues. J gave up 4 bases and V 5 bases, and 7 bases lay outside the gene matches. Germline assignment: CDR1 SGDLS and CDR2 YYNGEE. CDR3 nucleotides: TGTGCCAGCAGAGCGAACAGCGGGAGCACCGGGGAGCTGTTTTTT. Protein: CASRANSGSTGELFF. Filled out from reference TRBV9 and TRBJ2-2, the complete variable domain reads DSGVTQTPKHLITATGQRVTLRCSPRSGDLSVYWYQQSLDQGLQFLIQYYNGEERAKGNILERFSAQQFPDLHSELNLSSLELGDSALYFCASRANSGSTGELFFGEGSRLTVL.

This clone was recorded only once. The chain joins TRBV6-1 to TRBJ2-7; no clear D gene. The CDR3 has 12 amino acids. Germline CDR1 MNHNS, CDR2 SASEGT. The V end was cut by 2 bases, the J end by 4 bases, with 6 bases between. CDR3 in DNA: TGTGCCAGCAGTGAACCGGAGTACGAGCAGTACTTC. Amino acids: CASSEPEYEQYF.

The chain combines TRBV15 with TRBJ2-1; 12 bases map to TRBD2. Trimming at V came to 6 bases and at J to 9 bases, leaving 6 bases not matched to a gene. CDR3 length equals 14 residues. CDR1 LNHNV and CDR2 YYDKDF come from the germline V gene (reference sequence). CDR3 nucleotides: TGTGCCACCAGGACTAGCGGGAGTAGGGGTGAGCAGTTCTTC. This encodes CATRTSGSRGEQFF.

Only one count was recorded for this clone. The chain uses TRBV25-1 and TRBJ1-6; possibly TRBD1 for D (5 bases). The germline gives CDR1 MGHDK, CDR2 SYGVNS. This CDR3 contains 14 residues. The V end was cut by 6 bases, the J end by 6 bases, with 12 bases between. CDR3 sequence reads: CASSRTPANSPLHF. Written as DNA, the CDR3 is TGTGCCAGCAGCCGGACACCCGCTAATTCACCCCTCCACTTT.

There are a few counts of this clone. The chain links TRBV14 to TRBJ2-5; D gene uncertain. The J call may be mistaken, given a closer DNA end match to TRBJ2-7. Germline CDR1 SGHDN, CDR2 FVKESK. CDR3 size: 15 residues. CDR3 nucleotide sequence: TGTGCCAGCAGCCCGAACCCGGCGGTGAGTTACGAGCAGTACTTC. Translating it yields CASSPNPAVSYEQYF.

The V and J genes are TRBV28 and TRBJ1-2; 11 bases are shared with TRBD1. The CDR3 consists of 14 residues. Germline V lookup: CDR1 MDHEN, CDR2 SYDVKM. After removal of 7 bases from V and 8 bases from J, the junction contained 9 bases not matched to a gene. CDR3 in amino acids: CASIHGQGAWGYTF. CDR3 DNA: TGTGCCAGCATCCACGGACAGGGGGCCTGGGGCTACACCTTC.

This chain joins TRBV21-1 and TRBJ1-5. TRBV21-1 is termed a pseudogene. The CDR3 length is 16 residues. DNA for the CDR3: TGTGCCAGCAGCTCTCTAAGGACATTCCGCGGGGGGCCCCAGCATTTT. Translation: CASSSLRTFRGGPQHF.

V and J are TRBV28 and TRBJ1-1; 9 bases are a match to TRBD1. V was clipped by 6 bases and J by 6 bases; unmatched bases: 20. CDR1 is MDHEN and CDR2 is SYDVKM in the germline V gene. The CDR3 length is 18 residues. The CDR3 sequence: CASREQGAWSLPQSEAFF. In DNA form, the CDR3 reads TGTGCCAGCAGGGAACAGGGGGCTTGGAGTCTCCCCCAGTCTGAAGCTTTCTTT.

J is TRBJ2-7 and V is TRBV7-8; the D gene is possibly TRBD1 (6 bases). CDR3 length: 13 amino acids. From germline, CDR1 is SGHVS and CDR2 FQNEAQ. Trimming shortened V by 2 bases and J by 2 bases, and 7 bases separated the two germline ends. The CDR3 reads CASSLRGTYEQYF. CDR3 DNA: TGTGCCAGCAGCTTAAGGGGGACCTACGAGCAGTACTTC.

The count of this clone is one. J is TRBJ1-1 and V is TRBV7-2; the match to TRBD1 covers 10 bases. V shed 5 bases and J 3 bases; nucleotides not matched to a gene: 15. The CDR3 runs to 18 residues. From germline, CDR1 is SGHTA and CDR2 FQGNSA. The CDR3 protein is CASSERQGAERWYTEAFF. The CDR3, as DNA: TGTGCCAGCAGCGAAAGACAGGGGGCGGAGAGATGGTACACTGAAGCTTTCTTT.

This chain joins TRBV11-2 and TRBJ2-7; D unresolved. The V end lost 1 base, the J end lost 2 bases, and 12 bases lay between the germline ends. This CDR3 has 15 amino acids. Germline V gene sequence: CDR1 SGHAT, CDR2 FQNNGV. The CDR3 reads CASSLAVVVTYEQYF. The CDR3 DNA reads TGTGCCAGCAGCTTAGCGGTGGTGGTTACCTACGAGCAGTACTTC. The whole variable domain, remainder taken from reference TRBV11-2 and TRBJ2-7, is EAGVAQSPRYKIIEKRQSVAFWCNPISGHATLYWYQQILGQGPKLLIQFQNNGVVDDSQLPKDRFSAERLKGVDSTLKIQPAKLEDSAVYLCASSLAVVVTYEQYFGPGTRLTVT.

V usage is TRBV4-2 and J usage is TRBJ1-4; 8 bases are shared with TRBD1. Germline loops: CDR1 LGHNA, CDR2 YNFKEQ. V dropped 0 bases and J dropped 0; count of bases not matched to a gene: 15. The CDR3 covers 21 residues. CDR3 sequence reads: CASSQDRDRNWSLSTNEKLFF. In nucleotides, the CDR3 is TGTGCCAGCAGCCAAGACAGGGACAGGAATTGGTCTCTCTCAACTAATGAAAAACTGTTTTTT.

CDR3 in amino acids: CASTTTSGGARDTQYF. CDR3 DNA: TGTGCCAGCACCACGACTAGCGGGGGGGCCAGAGATACGCAGTATTTT. This chain joins TRBV28 and TRBJ2-3, with 14 bases lining up with TRBD2. The CDR3 has 16 residues. CDR1 and CDR2 (germline): MDHEN, SYDVKM. Losses at the gene ends were 7 bases for V and 5 bases for J; bases not matched to a gene: 8.

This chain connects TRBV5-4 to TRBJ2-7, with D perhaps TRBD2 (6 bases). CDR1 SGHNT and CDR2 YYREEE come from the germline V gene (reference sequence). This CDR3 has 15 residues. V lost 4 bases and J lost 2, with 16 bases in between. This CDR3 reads CASSLGAGTAYEQYF. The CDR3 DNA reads TGTGCCAGCAGCCTTGGGGCGGGGACCGCCTACGAGCAGTACTTC.

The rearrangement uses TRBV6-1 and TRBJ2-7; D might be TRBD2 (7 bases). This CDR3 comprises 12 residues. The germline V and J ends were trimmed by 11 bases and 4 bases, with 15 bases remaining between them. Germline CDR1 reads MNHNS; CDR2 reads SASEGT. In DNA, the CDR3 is TGTGCCGGAGGGGGGGGTGGTTACGAGCAGTACTTC. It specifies CAGGGGGYEQYF.

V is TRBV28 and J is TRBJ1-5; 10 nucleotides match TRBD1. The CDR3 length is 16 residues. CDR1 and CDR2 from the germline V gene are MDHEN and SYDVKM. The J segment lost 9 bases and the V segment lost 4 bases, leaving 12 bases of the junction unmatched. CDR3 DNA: TGTGCCAGCAGTTCCCCGCCGGGACAGGGGACTGGGCCCCAGCATTTT. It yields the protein CASSSPPGQGTGPQHF.

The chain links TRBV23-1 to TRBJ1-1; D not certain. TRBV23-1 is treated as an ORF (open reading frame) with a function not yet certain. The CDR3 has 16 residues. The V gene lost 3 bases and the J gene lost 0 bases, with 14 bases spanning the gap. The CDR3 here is CASSHNCPPMNTEAFF. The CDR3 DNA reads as TGCGCCAGCAGTCATAACTGTCCACCCATGAACACTGAAGCTTTCTTT.

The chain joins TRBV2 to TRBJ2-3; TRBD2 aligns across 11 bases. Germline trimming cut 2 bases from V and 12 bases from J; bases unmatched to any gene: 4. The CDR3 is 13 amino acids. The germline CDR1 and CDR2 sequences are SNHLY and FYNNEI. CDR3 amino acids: CASSEIAGGPQYF. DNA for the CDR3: TGTGCCAGCAGTGAAATAGCGGGGGGGCCACAGTATTTT.

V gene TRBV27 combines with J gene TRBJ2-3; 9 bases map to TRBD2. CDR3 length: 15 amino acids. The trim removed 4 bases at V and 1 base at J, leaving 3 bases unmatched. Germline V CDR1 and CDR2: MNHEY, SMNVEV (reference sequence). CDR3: CASSSLAGGTDTQYF. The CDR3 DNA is TGTGCCAGCAGTTCCTTAGCGGGAGGCACAGATACGCAGTATTTT.

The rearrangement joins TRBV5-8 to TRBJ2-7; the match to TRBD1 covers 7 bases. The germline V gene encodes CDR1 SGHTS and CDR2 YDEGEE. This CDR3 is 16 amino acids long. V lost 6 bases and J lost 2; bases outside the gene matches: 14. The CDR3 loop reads CASNPGTASFTYEQYF. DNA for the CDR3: TGTGCCAGCAACCCGGGGACAGCCTCTTTTACCTACGAGCAGTACTTC.

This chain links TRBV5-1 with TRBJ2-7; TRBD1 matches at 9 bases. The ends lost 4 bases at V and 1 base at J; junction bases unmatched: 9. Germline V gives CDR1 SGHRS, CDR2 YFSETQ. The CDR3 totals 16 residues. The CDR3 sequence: CASSREAGQGSYEQYF. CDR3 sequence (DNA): TGCGCCAGCAGCAGAGAGGCGGGACAGGGATCCTACGAGCAGTACTTC. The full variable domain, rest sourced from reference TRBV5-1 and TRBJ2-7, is KAGVTQTPRYLIKTRGQQVTLSCSPISGHRSVSWYQQTPGQGLQFLFEYFSETQRNKGNFPGRFSGRQFSNSRSEMNVSTLELGDSALYLCASSREAGQGSYEQYFGPGTRLTVT.